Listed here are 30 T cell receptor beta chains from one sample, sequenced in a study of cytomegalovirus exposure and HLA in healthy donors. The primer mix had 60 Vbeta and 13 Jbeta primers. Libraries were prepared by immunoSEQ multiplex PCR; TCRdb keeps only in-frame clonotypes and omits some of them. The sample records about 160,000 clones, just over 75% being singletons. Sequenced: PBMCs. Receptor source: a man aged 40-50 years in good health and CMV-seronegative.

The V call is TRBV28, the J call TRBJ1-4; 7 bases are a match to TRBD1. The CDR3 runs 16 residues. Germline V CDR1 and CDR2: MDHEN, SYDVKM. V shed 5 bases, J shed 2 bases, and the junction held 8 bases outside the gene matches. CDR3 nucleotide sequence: TGTGCCAGCAGTCTAGACCCGGGACAGACTAATGAAAAACTGTTTTTT. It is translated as CASSLDPGQTNEKLFF.

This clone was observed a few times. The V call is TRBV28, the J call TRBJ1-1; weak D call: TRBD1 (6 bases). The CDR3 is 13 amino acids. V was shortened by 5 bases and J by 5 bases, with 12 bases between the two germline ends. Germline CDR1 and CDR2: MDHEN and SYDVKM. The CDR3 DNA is TGTGCCAGCAGTCCTCCGAGGGGGACTGAAGCTTTCTTT. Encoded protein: CASSPPRGTEAFF.

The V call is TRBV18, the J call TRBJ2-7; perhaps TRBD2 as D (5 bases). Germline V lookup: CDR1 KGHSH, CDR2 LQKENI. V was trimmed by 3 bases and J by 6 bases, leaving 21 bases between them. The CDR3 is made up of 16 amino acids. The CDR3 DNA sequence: TGTGCCAGCTCACCCCCTGGCGGGCTTAGGGTGAGCGAGCAGTACTTC. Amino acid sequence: CASSPPGGLRVSEQYF.

CDR3 sequence (DNA): TGTGCCAGCAGTTTGTTAGCGGGCCGGGGGGACGAGCAGTACTTC. Its translation: CASSLLAGRGDEQYF. The J gene is TRBJ2-7, the V gene TRBV28; 7 nucleotides match TRBD2. J was trimmed by 5 bases and V by 3 bases; bases with no gene match: 10. Germline CDR1 MDHEN, CDR2 SYDVKM. The CDR3 loop spans 15 amino acids.

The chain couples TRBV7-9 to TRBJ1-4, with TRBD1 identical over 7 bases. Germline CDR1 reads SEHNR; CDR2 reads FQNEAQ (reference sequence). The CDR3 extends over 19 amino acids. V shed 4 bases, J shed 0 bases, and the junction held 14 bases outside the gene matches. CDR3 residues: CASSSRDRFSDATNEKLFF. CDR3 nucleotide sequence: TGTGCCAGCAGCTCCCGGGACAGATTTTCAGATGCAACTAATGAAAAACTGTTTTTT.

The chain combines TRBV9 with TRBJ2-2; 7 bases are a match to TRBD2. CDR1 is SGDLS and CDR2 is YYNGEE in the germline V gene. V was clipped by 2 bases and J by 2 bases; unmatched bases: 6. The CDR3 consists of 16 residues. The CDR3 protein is CASSVRAGVNTGELFF. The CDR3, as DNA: TGTGCCAGCAGCGTTCGGGCGGGAGTAAACACCGGGGAGCTGTTTTTT.

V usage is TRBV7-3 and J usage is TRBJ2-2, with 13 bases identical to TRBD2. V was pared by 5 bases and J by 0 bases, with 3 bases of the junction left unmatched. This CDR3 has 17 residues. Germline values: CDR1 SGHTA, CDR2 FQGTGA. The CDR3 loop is CASSLGTSGTNTGELFF. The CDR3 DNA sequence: TGTGCCAGCAGCCTTGGGACTAGCGGGACGAACACCGGGGAGCTGTTTTTT.

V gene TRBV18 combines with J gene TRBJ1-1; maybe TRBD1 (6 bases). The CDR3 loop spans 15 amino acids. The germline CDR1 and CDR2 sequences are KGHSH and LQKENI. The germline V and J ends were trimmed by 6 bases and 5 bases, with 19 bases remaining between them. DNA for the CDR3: TGTGCCAGCTCCGGCGGGGGCGCGGTATCGACTGAAGCTTTCTTT. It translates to CASSGGGAVSTEAFF. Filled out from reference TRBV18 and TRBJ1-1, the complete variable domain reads NAGVMQNPRHLVRRRGQEARLRCSPMKGHSHVYWYRQLPEEGLKFMVYLQKENIIDESGMPKERFSAEFPKEGPSILRIQQVVRGDSAAYFCASSGGGAVSTEAFFGQGTRLTVV.

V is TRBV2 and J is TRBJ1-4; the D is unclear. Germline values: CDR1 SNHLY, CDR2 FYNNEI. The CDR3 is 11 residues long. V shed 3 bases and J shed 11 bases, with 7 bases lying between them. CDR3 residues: CASSDAGKLFF. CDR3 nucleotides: TGTGCCAGCAGTGATGCGGGTAAACTGTTTTTT.

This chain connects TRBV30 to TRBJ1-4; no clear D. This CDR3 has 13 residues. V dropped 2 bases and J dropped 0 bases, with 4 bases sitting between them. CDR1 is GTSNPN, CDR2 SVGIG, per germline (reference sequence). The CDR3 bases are TGTGCCTGGAGTCTAACAACTAATGAAAAACTGTTTTTT. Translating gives CAWSLTTNEKLFF.

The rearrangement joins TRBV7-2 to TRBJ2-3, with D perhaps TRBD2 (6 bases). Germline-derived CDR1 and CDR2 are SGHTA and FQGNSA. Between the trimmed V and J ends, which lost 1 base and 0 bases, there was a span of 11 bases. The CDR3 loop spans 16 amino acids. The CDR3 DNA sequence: TGTGCCAGCAGCTTAGTGGGGGGACCTAGCACAGATACGCAGTATTTT. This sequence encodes CASSLVGGPSTDTQYF.

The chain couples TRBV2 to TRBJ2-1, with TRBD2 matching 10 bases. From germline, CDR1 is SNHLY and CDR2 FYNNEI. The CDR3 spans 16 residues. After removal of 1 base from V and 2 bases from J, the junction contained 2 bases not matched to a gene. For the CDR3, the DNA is TGTGCCAGCAGTGAAGGGCTAGCGGGAGCCTACAATGAGCAGTTCTTC. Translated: CASSEGLAGAYNEQFF.

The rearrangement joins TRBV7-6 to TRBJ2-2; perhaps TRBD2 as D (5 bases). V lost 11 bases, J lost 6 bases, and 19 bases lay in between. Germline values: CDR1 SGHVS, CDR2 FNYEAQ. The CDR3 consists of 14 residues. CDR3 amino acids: CAGAASQRAGELFF. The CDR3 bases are TGTGCCGGAGCGGCCAGCCAGAGGGCCGGGGAGCTGTTTTTT. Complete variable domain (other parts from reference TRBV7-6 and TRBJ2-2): GAGVSQSPRYKVTKRGQDVALRCDPISGHVSLYWYRQALGQGPEFLTYFNYEAQQDKSGLPNDRFSAERPEGSISTLTIQRTEQRDSAMYRCAGAASQRAGELFFGEGSRLTVL.

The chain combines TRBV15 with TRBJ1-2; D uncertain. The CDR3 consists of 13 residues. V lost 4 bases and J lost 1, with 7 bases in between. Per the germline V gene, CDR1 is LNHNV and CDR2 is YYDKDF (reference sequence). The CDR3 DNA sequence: TGTGCCACCAGCATTGAGGATAACTATGGCTACACCTTC. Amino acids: CATSIEDNYGYTF.

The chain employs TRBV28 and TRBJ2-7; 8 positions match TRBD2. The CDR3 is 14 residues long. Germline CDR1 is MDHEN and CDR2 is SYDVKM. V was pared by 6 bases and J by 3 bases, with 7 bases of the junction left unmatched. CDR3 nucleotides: TGTGCCAGCAGACAAAGCGGGAGATACTACGAGCAGTACTTC. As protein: CASRQSGRYYEQYF.

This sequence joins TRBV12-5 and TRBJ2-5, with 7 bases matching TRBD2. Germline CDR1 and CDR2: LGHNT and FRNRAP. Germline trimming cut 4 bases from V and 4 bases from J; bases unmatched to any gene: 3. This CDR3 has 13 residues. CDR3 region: CASGSGEGETQYF. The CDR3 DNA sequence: TGTGCTAGTGGTTCGGGGGAGGGAGAGACCCAGTACTTC. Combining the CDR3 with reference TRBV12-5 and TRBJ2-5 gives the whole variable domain DARVTQTPRHKVTEMGQEVTMRCQPILGHNTVFWYRQTMMQGLELLAYFRNRAPLDDSGMPKDRFSAEMPDATLATLKIQPSEPRDSAVYFCASGSGEGETQYFGPGTRLLVL.

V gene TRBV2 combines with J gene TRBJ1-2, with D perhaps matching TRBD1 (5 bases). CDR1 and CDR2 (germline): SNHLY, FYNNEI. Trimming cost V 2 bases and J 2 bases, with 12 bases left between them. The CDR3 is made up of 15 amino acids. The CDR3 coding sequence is TGTGCCAGCAGTGAAAGGGGTACTGTGAACTATGGCTACACCTTC. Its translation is CASSERGTVNYGYTF.

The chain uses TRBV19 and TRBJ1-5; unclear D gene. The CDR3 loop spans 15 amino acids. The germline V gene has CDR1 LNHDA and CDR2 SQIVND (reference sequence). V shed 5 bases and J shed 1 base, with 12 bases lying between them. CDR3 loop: CASSPDGGSNQPQHF. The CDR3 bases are TGTGCCAGTAGTCCCGACGGCGGCAGCAATCAGCCCCAGCATTTT.

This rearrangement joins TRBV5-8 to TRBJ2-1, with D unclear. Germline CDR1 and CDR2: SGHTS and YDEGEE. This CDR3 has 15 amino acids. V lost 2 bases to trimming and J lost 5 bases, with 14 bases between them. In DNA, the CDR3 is TGTGCCAGCAGCTTTTTCCTAAGTCCGGACAATGAGCAGTTCTTC. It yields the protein CASSFFLSPDNEQFF.

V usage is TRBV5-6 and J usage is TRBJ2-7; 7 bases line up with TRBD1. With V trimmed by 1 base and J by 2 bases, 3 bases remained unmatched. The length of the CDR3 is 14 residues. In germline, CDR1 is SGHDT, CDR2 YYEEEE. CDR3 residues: CASSLSRGTYEQYF. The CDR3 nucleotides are TGTGCCAGCAGCTTGTCCAGGGGGACCTACGAGCAGTACTTC. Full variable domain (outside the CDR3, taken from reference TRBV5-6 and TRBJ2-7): DAGVTQSPTHLIKTRGQQVTLRCSPKSGHDTVSWYQQALGQGPQFIFQYYEEEERQRGNFPDRFSGHQFPNYSSELNVNALLLGDSALYLCASSLSRGTYEQYFGPGTRLTVT.

CDR3 loop: CASSSRQTGLYEQYV. The CDR3, as DNA: TGTGCCAGCAGCAGCCGGCAGACAGGGTTATACGAGCAGTACGTC. V and J are TRBV5-6 and TRBJ2-7; TRBD1 aligns across 7 bases. CDR1 is SGHDT and CDR2 is YYEEEE in the germline V gene. Trimming cost V 4 bases and J 4 bases; bases outside gene matches: 11. The CDR3 contains 15 residues.

CDR3 region: CASSESKGAVTEAFF. The CDR3 DNA follows: TGCGCCAGCAGTGAGTCAAAGGGGGCGGTCACTGAAGCTTTCTTT. The J gene is TRBJ1-1, the V gene TRBV10-2; 7 nucleotides agree with TRBD1. The junction had 5 bases not matched to a gene; V was cut back by 0 bases and J by 4 bases. Germline V gene lookup returns CDR1 WSHSY and CDR2 SAAADI. The CDR3 extends over 15 amino acids.

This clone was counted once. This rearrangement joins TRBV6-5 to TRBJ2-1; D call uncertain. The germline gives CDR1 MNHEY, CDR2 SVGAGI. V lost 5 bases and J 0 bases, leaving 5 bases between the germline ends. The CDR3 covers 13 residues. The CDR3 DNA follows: TGTGCCAGCAGTACGAGCTCCTACAATGAGCAGTTCTTC. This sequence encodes CASSTSSYNEQFF.

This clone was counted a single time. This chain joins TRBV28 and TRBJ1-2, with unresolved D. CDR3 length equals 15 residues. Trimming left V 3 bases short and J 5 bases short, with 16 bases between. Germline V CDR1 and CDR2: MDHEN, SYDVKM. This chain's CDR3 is CASSFARGRLYGYTF. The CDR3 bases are TGTGCCAGCAGTTTCGCCCGTGGGAGGTTGTATGGCTACACCTTC.

The CDR3 loop is CASSQDTGTSHTGELFF. The CDR3 region has the DNA TGCGCCAGCAGCCAAGACACCGGGACTAGCCACACCGGGGAGCTGTTTTTT. The V call is TRBV4-1, the J call TRBJ2-2, with 9 bases lining up with TRBD2. V shed 0 bases, J shed 3 bases, and the junction held 5 bases outside the gene matches. This CDR3 contains 17 residues. In germline, CDR1 is MGHRA, CDR2 YSYEKL.

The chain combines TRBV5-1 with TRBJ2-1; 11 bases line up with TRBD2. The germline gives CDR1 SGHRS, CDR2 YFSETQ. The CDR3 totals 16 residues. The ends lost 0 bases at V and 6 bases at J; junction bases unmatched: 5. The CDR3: CASSLGSSGRTNEQFF. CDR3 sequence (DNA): TGCGCCAGCAGCTTGGGGTCTAGCGGGAGGACCAATGAGCAGTTCTTC.

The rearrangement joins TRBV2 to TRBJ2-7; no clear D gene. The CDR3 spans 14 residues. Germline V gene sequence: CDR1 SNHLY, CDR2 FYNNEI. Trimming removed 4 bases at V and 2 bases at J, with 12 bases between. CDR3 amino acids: CASSAREVTYEQYF. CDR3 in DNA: TGTGCCAGCAGTGCCCGAGAGGTAACCTACGAGCAGTACTTC.

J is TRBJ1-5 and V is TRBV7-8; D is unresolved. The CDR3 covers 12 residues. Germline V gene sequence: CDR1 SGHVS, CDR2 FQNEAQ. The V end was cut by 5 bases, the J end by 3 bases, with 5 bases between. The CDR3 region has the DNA TGTGCCAGCAGCCGAGCCAATCAGCCCCAGCATTTT. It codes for CASSRANQPQHF.

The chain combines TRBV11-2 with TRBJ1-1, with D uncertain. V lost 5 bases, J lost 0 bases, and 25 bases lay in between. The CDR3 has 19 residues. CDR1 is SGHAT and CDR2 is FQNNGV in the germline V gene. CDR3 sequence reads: CASSPSFGSALYLNTEAFF. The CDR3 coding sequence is TGTGCCAGCAGCCCTAGCTTTGGGAGCGCTCTTTACTTGAACACTGAAGCTTTCTTT.

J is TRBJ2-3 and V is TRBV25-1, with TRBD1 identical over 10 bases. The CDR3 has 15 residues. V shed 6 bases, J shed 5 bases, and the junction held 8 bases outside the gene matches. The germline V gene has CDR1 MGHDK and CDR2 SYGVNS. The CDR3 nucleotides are TGTGCCAGCAGCCCTCCGGGACAGGGGAGAGATACGCAGTATTTT. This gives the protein CASSPPGQGRDTQYF.